The 6 T cell receptor beta chains below were found in one sample sequenced in a study of T cell repertoires in cytomegalovirus infection. These TCRs' antigens remain unknown. TCRdb redid the calling of the reads with MiXCR, one entry per CDR3 protein. This table has approximately 990,000 distinct CDR3 sequences, approximately 31% appearing once. The sequenced sample was cultured CD8+ T cells from PBMCs, obtained from culture after CMV antigen stimulation. The receptors originated from a human donor in good health (CMV status not recorded). Some clones in this sample may be carry-over from other donors' samples.

This sequence joins TRBV9 and TRBJ2-2; possibly TRBD2 for D (5 bases). This CDR3 contains 16 residues. CDR1 is SGDLS and CDR2 is YYNGEE in the germline V gene. V was cut by 2 bases and J by 1 base, with 12 bases left in between. This CDR3 reads CASSVGGRRNTGELFF. CDR3 DNA: TGTGCCAGCAGCGTTGGAGGAAGGCGGAACACCGGGGAGCTGTTTTTT.

This clonotype appeared many times. The chain is built from TRBV6-2 or TRBV6-3 and TRBJ2-1; 9 positions match TRBD2. Per germline, CDR1 MNHEY and CDR2 SVGEGT. The CDR3 is made up of 15 amino acids. The trim removed 7 bases at V and 5 bases at J, leaving 9 bases unmatched. The CDR3 protein is CASNTWSSGDNEQFF. Here the CDR3 DNA reads TGTGCCAGCAACACGTGGTCTAGCGGGGACAATGAGCAGTTCTTC.

A few counts support this clonotype. V is TRBV7-9 and J is TRBJ1-1, with D possibly matching TRBD1 (6 bases). This CDR3 is 15 amino acids long. V lost 4 bases and J lost 1, with 13 bases in between. Germline V gene data show CDR1 as SEHNR and CDR2 as FQNEAQ (reference sequence). The CDR3 sequence is CASSSTRGKNTEAFF. Here the CDR3 DNA reads TGTGCCAGCAGCTCGACAAGGGGGAAGAACACTGAAGCTTTCTTT.

The gene calls are TRBV4-2 and TRBJ2-3; 7 positions agree with TRBD2. This CDR3 region has 16 residues. From germline, CDR1 is LGHNA and CDR2 YNFKEQ. V lost 1 base, J lost 3 bases, and 7 bases stayed unmatched. The CDR3 DNA reads TGTGCCAGCAGCCAAGGGGACTACACAGGAACAGATACGCAGTATTTT. The encoded protein is CASSQGDYTGTDTQYF.

This clonotype has only a few counts. The chain uses TRBV12-5 and TRBJ2-3, with D possibly matching TRBD1 (5 bases). Germline-derived CDR1 and CDR2 are LGHNT and FRNRAP. Trimming stripped 7 bases from V and 0 bases from J, with 8 bases between. CDR3 length equals 13 residues. CDR3 in amino acids: CASAGASTDTQYF. In nucleotides, the CDR3 is TGTGCTAGTGCTGGGGCCAGCACAGATACGCAGTATTTT.

The sample holds a few counts of this clonotype. The rearrangement uses TRBV7-9 and TRBJ1-2; 8 bases are a match to TRBD1. V shed 1 base and J 4 bases; nucleotides not matched to a gene: 5. The CDR3 contains 15 residues. Germline CDR1 SEHNR, CDR2 FQNEAQ (reference sequence). CDR3 amino acids: CASSLVGQGSYGYTF. The CDR3 DNA follows: TGTGCCAGCAGCTTAGTTGGACAGGGTAGCTATGGCTACACCTTC.